Listed below are T cell receptor beta chains from one sample, sequenced in a study of blood T cells in healthy people across ages. TCRdb re-derived calls from the 5' RACE reads in MiXCR, one entry per CDR3 protein. Of roughly 1,500,000 distinct CDR3 sequences in the sample, roughly 40% are singletons; the top ten hold 7% to 9.5%. Sample: blood. These receptor sequences come from a woman in her late teens or twenties in good health. The CDR3 runs from the conserved cysteine through the conserved F or W. The D gene is left open where the match is weak. Size values are once, few and many counts, or a class for expanded clones, and some rows have none.

size	V	D	J	DNA	CDR3
NA	TRBV7-2	NA	TRBJ1-4	TGTGCCAGCAGCTCACTTCTGAGGGGGAGTAGGGAAAAACTGTTTTTT	CASSSLLRGSREKLFF
NA	TRBV2	TRBD1	TRBJ2-7	TGTGCCAGCAGTGAATCGAGACAGGGGAGGATCGAGCAGTACTTC	CASSESRQGRIEQYF
NA	TRBV12-3/TRBV12-4	TRBD1	TRBJ1-4	TGTGCCAGCAGTTTTGGGGGTGACAGGGACCGCGGAAAACTGTTTTTT	CASSFGGDRDRGKLFF
few	TRBV7-9	NA	TRBJ2-3	TGTGCCAGCAGCAAAAGGACAGCTAGCACAGATACGCAGTATTTT	CASSKRTASTDTQYF
few	TRBV6-6	TRBD2	TRBJ2-7	TGTGCCAGCAGTGAGATAGCGGGGGGGATTCCCTACGAGCAGTACTTC	CASSEIAGGIPYEQYF
NA	TRBV20-1	NA	TRBJ1-4	TGCAGTGCTAGATGGCCGACTGCAACTAATGAAAAACTGTTTTTT	CSARWPTATNEKLFF
many	TRBV6-6	TRBD2	TRBJ2-5	TGTGCCAGCAGTGCTACTAGCGAGCAGGAGACCCAGTACTTC	CASSATSEQETQYF
NA	TRBV11-2	TRBD2	TRBJ2-5	TGTGCCAGCAGCTTACGGGGACTAGCGGGGGGACAAATTTACACGGGAGAGACCCAGTACTTC	CASSLRGLAGGQIYTGETQYF
NA	TRBV20-1	TRBD1	TRBJ1-2	TGCAGTGCTAAATGGACAGGGGGCTATGGCTACACCTTC	CSAKWTGGYGYTF
NA	TRBV2	NA	TRBJ2-7	TGTGCCAGCACACTTCTCCCCAAGGACGAGCAGTACTTC	CASTLLPKDEQYF
few	TRBV7-2	NA	TRBJ2-4	TGTGCCAGCAGCCAGGTTAGCGGAAACATTCAGTACTTC	CASSQVSGNIQYF
NA	TRBV28	TRBD1	TRBJ2-5	TGTGCCAGCAGCTGGGGGACAGGGGGCCTCGAGACCCAGTACTTC	CASSWGTGGLETQYF
NA	TRBV28	NA	TRBJ2-4	TGTTTACATCCGGAAAACATTCAGTACTTC	CLHPENIQYF
NA	TRBV7-9	NA	TRBJ1-4	TGTGCCAGCAGCTCAATTCAGGGGACTAATGAAAAACTGTTTTTT	CASSSIQGTNEKLFF
NA	TRBV11-2	TRBD2	TRBJ2-1	TGTGCCAGCAGCTTTAGGCGTAGGGGCGCGGGAGGGTACAATGAGCAGTTCTTC	CASSFRRRGAGGYNEQFF
few	TRBV6-2/TRBV6-3	NA	TRBJ2-3	TGTGCCAGTGGCCGGGGATTTGACACAGATACGCAGTATTTT	CASGRGFDTDTQYF
NA	TRBV7-3	NA	TRBJ2-7	TGTGCCAGCAGGCGGGACAGCTACTCCTACGAGCAGTACTTC	CASRRDSYSYEQYF
NA	TRBV5-6	TRBD2	TRBJ2-4	TGTGCCAGCAGCCGGGAGGCTAGCTTAAAAAACATTCAGTACTTC	CASSREASLKNIQYF
few	TRBV9	NA	TRBJ1-2	TGTGCCAGCAGCCGGGGGGAGATTGGCTACACCTTC	CASSRGEIGYTF
few	TRBV7-2	NA	TRBJ2-1	TGTGCCAGCACCGCTCTTCCCTCCTACAATGAGCAGTTCTTC	CASTALPSYNEQFF
NA	TRBV12-3/TRBV12-4	TRBD2	TRBJ2-3	TGTGCCAGCTTTGATGCTAGCGGGATGACAGATACGCAGTATTTT	CASFDASGMTDTQYF
few	TRBV12-3/TRBV12-4	NA	TRBJ2-7	TGTGCCAGCAGCTCGGACAGCTTCTACGAGCAGTACTTC	CASSSDSFYEQYF
many	TRBV4-1	NA	TRBJ2-7	TGCGCCAGCAGCATCATACCGAGCTCCTACGAGCAGTACTTC	CASSIIPSSYEQYF
NA	TRBV12-3/TRBV12-4	TRBD1	TRBJ1-5	TGTGCCAGCAGTCACCGACAGGGTACCTCGCAGCCCCAGCATTTT	CASSHRQGTSQPQHF
few	TRBV12-3/TRBV12-4	TRBD1	TRBJ2-1	TGTGCCAGCACCAGTCGACAGGGGCCAAAGGAGCAGTTCTTC	CASTSRQGPKEQFF
NA	TRBV28	NA	TRBJ2-5	TGTGCCAGCAGTTTACCTAGAGGCCAAGAGACCCAGTACTTC	CASSLPRGQETQYF
NA	TRBV29-1	NA	TRBJ1-5	TGCAGCGTTAAAGGGGGAGGTCAGCCCCAGCATTTT	CSVKGGGQPQHF
NA	TRBV6-2/TRBV6-3	NA	TRBJ1-2	TGTGCCAGCAGTTCCCCCGGCAGGGGAGGCTATGGCTACACCTTC	CASSSPGRGGYGYTF
few	TRBV20-1	NA	TRBJ2-5	TGCAGTGCTAGCGGTCAGGAGGGAGAGAGAGAGCAGTACTTC	CSASGQEGEREQYF